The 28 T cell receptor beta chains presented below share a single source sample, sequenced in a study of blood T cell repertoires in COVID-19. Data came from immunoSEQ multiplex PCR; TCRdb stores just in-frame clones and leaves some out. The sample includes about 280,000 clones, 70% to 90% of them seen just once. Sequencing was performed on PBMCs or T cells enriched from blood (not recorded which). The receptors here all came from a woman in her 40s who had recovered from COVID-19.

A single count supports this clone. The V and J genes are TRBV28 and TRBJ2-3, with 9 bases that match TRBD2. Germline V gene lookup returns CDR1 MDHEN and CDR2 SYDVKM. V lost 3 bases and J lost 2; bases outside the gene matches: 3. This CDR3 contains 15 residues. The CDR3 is CASSFLAGITDTQYF. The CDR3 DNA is TGTGCCAGCAGTTTCCTAGCGGGAATCACAGATACGCAGTATTTT.

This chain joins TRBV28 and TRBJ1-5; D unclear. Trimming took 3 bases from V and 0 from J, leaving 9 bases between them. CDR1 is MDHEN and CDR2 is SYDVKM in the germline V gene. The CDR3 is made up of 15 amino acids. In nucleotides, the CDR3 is TGTGCCAGCAGTTTCCGGTACTATAGCAATCAGCCCCAGCATTTT. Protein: CASSFRYYSNQPQHF. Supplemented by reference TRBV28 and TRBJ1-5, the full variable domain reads DVKVTQSSRYLVKRTGEKVFLECVQDMDHENMFWYRQDPGLGLRLIYFSYDVKMKEKGDIPEGYSVSREKKERFSLILESASTNQTSMYLCASSFRYYSNQPQHFGDGTRLSIL.

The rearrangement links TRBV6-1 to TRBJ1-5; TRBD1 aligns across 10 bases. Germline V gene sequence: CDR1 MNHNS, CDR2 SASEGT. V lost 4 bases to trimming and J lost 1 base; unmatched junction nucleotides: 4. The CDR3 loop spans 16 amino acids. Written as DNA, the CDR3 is TGTGCCAGCAGTGGACAGGGGGCGGTGAGCAATCAGCCCCAGCATTTT. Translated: CASSGQGAVSNQPQHF.

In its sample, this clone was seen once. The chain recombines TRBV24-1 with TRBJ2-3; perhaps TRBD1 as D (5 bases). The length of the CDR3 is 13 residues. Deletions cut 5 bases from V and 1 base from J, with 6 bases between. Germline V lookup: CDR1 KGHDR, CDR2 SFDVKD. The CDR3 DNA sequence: TGTGCCACCAGTGCCAGGGGCACAGATACGCAGTATTTT. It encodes CATSARGTDTQYF.

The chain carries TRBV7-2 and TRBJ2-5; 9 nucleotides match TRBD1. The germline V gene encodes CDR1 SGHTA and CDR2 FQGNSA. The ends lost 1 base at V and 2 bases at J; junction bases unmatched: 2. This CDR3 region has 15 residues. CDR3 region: CASSLGQGVQETQYF. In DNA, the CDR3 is TGTGCCAGCAGCTTAGGACAGGGGGTACAAGAGACCCAGTACTTC.

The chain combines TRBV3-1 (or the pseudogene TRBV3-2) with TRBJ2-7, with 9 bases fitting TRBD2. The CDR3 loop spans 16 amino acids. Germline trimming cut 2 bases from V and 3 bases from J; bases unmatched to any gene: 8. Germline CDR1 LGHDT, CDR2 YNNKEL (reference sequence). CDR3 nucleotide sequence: TGTGCCAGCAGCCAAAATAAGATAGCGGGAGTCTACGAGCAGTACTTC. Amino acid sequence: CASSQNKIAGVYEQYF.

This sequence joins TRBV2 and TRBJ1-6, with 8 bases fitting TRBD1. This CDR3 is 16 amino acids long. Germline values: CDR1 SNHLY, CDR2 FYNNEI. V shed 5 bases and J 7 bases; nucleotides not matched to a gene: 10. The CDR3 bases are TGTGCCAGCAGTCTACAGGGGGGATATGGGAATTCACCCCTCCACTTT. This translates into CASSLQGGYGNSPLHF.

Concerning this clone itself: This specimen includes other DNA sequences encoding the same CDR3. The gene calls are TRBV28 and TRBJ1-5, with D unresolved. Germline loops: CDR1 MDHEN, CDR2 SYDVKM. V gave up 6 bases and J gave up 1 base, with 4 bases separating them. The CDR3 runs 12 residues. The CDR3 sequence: CASSESNQPQHF. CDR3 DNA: TGTGCCAGCAGCGAGAGCAATCAGCCCCAGCATTTT.

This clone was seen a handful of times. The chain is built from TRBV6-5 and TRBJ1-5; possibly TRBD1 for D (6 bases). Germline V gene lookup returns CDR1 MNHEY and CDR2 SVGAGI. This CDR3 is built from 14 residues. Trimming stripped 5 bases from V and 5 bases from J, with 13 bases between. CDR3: CASSLGGRDQPQHF. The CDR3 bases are TGTGCCAGCAGTCTCGGGGGGCGCGATCAGCCCCAGCATTTT.

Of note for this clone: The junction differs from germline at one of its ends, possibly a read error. The CDR3 sequence: CSVELTNIGLF. CDR3 nucleotide sequence: TGCAGCGTTGAATTAACCAACATTGGTCTCTTC. The chain couples TRBV29-1 to TRBJ2-1, with no clear D. The V gene's germline CDR1 is SQVTM and CDR2 ANQGSEA. The CDR3 has 11 residues.

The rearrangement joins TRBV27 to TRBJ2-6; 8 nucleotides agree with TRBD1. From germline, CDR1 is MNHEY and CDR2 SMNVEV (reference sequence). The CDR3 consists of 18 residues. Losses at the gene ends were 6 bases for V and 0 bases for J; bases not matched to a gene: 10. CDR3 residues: CASRPRTGQSSGANVLTF. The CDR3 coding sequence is TGTGCCAGCAGGCCAAGGACAGGGCAAAGCTCTGGGGCCAACGTCCTGACTTTC.

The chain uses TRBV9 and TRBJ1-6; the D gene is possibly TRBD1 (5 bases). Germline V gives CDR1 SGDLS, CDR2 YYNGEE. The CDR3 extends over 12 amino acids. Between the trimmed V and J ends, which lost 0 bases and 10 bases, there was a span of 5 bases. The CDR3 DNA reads TGTGCCAGCAGCGTAGAGGGGTCACCCCTCCACTTT. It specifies CASSVEGSPLHF.

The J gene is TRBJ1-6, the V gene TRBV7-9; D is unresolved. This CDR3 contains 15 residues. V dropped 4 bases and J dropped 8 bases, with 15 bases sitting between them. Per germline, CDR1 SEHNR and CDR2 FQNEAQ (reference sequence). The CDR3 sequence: CASSWEMGRDSPLHF. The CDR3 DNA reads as TGTGCCAGCAGCTGGGAGATGGGGAGAGATTCACCCCTCCACTTT.

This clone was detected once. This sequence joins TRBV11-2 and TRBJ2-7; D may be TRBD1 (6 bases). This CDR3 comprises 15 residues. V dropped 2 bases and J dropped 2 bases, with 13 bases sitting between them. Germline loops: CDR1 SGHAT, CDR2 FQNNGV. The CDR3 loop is CASSLNPQGTYEQYF. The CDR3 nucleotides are TGTGCCAGCAGCTTAAACCCTCAGGGGACCTACGAGCAGTACTTC.

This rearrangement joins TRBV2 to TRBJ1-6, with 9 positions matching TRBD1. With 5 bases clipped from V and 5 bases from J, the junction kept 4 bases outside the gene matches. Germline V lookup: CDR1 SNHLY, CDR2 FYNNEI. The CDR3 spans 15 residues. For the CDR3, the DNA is TGTGCCAGCAGTTGGACAGGGGTCCATAATTCACCCCTCCACTTT. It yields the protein CASSWTGVHNSPLHF.

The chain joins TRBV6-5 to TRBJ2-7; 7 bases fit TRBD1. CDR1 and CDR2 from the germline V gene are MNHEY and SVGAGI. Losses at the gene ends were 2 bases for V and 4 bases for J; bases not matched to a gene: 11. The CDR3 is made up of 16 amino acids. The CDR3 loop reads CASSYASGTAKYEQYF. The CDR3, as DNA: TGTGCCAGCAGTTACGCCTCCGGGACAGCTAAATACGAGCAGTACTTC.

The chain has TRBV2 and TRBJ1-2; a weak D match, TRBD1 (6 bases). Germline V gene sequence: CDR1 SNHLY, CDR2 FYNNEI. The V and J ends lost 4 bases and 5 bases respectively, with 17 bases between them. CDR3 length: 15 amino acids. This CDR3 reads CASSGNPGQGYGYTF. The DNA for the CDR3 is TGTGCCAGCAGTGGAAACCCGGGGCAGGGGTATGGCTACACCTTC.

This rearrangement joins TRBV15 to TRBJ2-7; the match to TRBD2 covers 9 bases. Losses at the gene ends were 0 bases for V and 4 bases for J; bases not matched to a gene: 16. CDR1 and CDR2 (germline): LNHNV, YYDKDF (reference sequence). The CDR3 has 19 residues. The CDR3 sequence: CATSRDQPTPAGGLYEQYF. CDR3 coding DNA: TGTGCCACCAGCAGAGACCAACCAACCCCAGCGGGAGGTCTTTACGAGCAGTACTTC.

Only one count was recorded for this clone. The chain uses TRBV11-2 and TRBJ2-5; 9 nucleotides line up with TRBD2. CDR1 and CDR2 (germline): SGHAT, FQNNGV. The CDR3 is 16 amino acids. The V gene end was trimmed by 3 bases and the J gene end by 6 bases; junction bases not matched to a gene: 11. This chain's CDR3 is CASSFTPGTSTKTQYF. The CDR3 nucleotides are TGTGCCAGCAGCTTTACCCCCGGGACTAGCACAAAGACCCAGTACTTC.

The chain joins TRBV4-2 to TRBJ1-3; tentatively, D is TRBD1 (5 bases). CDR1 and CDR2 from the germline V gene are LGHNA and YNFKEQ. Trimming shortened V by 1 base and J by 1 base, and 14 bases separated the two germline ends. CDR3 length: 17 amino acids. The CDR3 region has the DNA TGTGCCAGCAGCCAAGCCACAGGCCGGTGGTCTGGAAACACCATATATTTT. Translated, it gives CASSQATGRWSGNTIYF.

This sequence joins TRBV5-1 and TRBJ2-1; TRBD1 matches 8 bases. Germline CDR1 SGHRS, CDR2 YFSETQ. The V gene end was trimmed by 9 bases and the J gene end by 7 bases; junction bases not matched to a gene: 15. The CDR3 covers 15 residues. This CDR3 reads CATTYPTGAQNEQFF. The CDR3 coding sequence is TGCGCCACCACTTATCCGACAGGGGCACAGAATGAGCAGTTCTTC. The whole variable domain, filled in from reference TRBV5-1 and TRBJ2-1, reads KAGVTQTPRYLIKTRGQQVTLSCSPISGHRSVSWYQQTPGQGLQFLFEYFSETQRNKGNFPGRFSGRQFSNSRSEMNVSTLELGDSALYLCATTYPTGAQNEQFFGPGTRLTVL.

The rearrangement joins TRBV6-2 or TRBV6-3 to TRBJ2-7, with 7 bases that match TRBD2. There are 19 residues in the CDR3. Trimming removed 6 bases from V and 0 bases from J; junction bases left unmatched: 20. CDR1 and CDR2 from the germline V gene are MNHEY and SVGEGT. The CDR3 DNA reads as TGTGCCAGCAGCACCGGCCGCGCGGGAGTCCGGGAGGTCTCCTACGAGCAGTACTTC. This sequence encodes CASSTGRAGVREVSYEQYF.

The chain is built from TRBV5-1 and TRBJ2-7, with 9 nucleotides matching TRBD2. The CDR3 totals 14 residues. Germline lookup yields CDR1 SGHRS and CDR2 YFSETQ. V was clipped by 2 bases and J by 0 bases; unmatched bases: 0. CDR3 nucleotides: TGCGCCAGCAGCTTTAGCGGGAGCTCCTACGAGCAGTACTTC. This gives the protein CASSFSGSSYEQYF.

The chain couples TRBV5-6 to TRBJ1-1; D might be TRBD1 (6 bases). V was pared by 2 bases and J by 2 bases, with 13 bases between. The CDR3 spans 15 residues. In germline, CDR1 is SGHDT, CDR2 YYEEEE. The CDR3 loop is CASSLLQGRNTEAFF. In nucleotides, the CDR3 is TGTGCCAGCAGCTTATTACAGGGACGAAACACTGAAGCTTTCTTT.

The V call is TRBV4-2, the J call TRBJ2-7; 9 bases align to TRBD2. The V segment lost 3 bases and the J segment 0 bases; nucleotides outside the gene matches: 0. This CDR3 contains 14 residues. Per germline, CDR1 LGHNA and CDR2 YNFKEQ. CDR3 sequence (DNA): TGTGCCAGCAGCCAGACTAGCGGCTCCTACGAGCAGTACTTC. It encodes CASSQTSGSYEQYF.

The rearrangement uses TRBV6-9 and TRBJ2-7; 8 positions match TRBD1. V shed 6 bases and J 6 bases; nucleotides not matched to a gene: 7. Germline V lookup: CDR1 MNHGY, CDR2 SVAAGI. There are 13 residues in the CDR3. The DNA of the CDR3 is TGTGCCAGCAGCTCCCATACAGGGGGCGAGCAGTACTTC. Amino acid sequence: CASSSHTGGEQYF.

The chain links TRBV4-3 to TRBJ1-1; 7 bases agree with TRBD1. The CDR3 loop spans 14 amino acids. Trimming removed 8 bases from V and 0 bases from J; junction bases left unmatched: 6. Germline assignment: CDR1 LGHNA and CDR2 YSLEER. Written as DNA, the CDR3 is TGCGCCAGCCGTAGCGGGACAGTGAACACTGAAGCTTTCTTT. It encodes CASRSGTVNTEAFF.

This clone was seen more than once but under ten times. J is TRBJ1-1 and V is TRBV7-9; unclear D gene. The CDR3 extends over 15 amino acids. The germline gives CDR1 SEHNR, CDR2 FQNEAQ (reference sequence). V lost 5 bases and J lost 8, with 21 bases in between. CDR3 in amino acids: CASSLTAGFEPEAFF. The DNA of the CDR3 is TGTGCCAGCAGCCTAACCGCCGGGTTTGAACCCGAAGCTTTCTTT.